The T cell receptor (beta chain) under discussion was sequenced for a study of blood T cell repertoires in COVID-19. Sequencing used immunoSEQ multiplex PCR; TCRdb keeps in-frame clones, though not all of them. The data show some 260,000 clones, around 80% seen once. The sample taken for sequencing was PBMCs or T cells enriched from blood (not recorded which). The clonotype comes from a young man with acute COVID-19.

CDR3 sequence reads: CASSGGQTTRYGYTF. As DNA, the CDR3 is TGTGCCAGTAGCGGGGGACAGACTACTCGCTATGGCTACACCTTC. This sequence joins TRBV19 and TRBJ1-2, with 7 bases that match TRBD1. Unmatched junction bases numbered 11, after V lost 6 bases and J lost 4 bases. Looked up from germline, CDR1 is LNHDA and CDR2 is SQIVND (reference sequence). This CDR3 has 15 amino acids. Supplemented by reference TRBV19 and TRBJ1-2, the full variable domain reads DGGITQSPKYLFRKEGQNVTLSCEQNLNHDAMYWYRQDPGQGLRLIYYSQIVNDFQKGDIAEGYSVSREKKESFPLTVTSAQKNPTAFYLCASSGGQTTRYGYTFGSGTRLTVV.